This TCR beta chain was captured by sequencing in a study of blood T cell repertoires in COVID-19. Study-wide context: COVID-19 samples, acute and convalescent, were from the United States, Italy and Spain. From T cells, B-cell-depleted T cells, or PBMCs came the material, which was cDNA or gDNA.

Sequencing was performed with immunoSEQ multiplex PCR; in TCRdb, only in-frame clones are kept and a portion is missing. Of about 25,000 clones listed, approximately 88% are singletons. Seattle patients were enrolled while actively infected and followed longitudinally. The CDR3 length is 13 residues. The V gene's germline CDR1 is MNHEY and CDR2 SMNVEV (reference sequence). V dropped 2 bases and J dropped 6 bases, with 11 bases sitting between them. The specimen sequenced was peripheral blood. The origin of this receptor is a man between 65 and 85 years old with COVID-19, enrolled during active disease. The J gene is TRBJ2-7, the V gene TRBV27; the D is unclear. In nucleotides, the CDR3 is TGTGCCAGCAGTTTAGGGCAGACCGCCGAGCAGTACTTC. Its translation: CASSLGQTAEQYF.